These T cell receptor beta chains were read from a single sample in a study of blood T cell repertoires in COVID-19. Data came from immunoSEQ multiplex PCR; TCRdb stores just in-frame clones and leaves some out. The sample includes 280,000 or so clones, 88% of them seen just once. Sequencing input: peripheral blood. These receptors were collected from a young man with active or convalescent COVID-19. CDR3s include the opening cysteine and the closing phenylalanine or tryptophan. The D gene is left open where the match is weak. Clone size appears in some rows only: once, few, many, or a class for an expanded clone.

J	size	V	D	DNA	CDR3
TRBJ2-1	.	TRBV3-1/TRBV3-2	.	TGTGCCAGCAGCCCGGTCCGGGGCAATGAGCAGTTCTTC	CASSPVRGNEQFF
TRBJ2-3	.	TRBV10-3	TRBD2	TGTGCCATCAGTGGATATGGGGGGAGGGAGGTGACAGATACGCAGTATTTT	CAISGYGGREVTDTQYF
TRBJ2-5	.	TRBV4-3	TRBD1	TGCGCCAGCAGCCAAGATCAGGGGGCAGGCGAGACCCAGTACTTC	CASSQDQGAGETQYF
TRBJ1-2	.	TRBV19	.	TGTGCCAGTAGTTTTTTGAGTACTAACTATGGCTACACCTTC	CASSFLSTNYGYTF
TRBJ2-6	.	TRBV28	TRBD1	TGTGCCAGCAGTACCCGACAGGGGGCTTCTGGGGCCAACGTCCTGACTTTC	CASSTRQGASGANVLTF
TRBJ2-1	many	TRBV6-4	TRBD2	TGTGCCAGCAGTAGCGGGGAGGACTACAATGAGCAGTTCTTC	CASSSGEDYNEQFF
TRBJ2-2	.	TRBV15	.	TGTGCCACCAGCAGAGATATATCCAGGAACACCGGGGAGCTGTTTTTT	CATSRDISRNTGELFF
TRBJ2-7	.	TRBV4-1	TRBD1	TGCGCCAGCAGCCTCGGGACAGGTCTAGACGAGCAGTACTTC	CASSLGTGLDEQYF
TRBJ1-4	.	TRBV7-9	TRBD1	TGTGCCAGCAGCTTCGGGACAGGGTTTGAAAAACTGTTTTTT	CASSFGTGFEKLFF
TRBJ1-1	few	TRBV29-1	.	TGCAGCGTGGGGGGTTGGAACACTGAAGCTTTCTTT	CSVGGWNTEAFF
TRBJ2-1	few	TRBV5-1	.	TGCGCCAGCAGCTTGGCACTAGGACGCTACAATGAGCAGTTCTTC	CASSLALGRYNEQFF
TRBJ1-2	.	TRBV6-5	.	TGTGCCAGCAGAGATCTGAAGAGGGACTATGGCTACACCTTC	CASRDLKRDYGYTF
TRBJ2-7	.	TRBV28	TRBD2	TGTGCCAGCAGTTCCCCCACTAGCGGGTACGAGCAGTACTTC	CASSSPTSGYEQYF
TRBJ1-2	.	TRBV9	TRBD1	TGTGCCAGCAGCGTAGGGGACAGAGACGGCTACACCTTC	CASSVGDRDGYTF
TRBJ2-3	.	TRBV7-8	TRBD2	TGTGCCACCGCGATTCCCATAGCGGGGCCGCAGAGAGATACGCAGTATTTT	CATAIPIAGPQRDTQYF
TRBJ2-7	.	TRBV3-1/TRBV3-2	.	TGTGCCAGCAGCCAAAGGGAGTACTACGAGCAGTACTTC	CASSQREYYEQYF
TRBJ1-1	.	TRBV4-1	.	TGCGCCAGCAGCCAAGCCCCTGCACTCGGAGCTTTCTTT	CASSQAPALGAFF
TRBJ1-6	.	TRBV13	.	TGTGCCAGCAGCTTAGCGGAGGATAATTCACCCCTCCACTTT	CASSLAEDNSPLHF
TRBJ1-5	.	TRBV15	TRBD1	TGTGCCACCAGCGCCCTGGACAGGGGGAGTCAGCCCCAGCATTTT	CATSALDRGSQPQHF
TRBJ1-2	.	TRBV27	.	TGTGCCAGCGGTACACCCTTGGGCGGCTACACCTTC	CASGTPLGGYTF
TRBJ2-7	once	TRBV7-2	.	TGTGCCAGCAGCTTACTGCAGGGAAGCTCCTACGAGCAGTACTTC	CASSLLQGSSYEQYF
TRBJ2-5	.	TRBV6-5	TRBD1	TGTGCCAGCAGTTGGTTACAGGGGGAGACCCAGTACTTC	CASSWLQGETQYF
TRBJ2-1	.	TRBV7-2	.	TGTGCCAGCAGCTTGTTTCGTGCGATGAGCTCCTACAATGAGCAGTTCTTC	CASSLFRAMSSYNEQFF
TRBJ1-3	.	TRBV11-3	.	TGTGCCAGCAGCTTAGGATCCAGCTCTGGAAACACCATATATTTT	CASSLGSSSGNTIYF
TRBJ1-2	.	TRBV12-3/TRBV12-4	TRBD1	TGTGCCAGCAGTTTAACAGGGGGCTTTGGCTACACCTTC	CASSLTGGFGYTF
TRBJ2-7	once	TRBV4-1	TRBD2	TGCGCCAGCAGGATGCTAGCGGGGGGTTCCTACGAGCAGTACTTC	CASRMLAGGSYEQYF
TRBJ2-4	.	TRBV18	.	TGTGCCAGCTCACCCCAGACCGGTAGCCTAGCCAAAAACATTCAGTACTTC	CASSPQTGSLAKNIQYF
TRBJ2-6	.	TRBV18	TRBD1	TGTGCCAGCTCACCGATTTCGACAGGGTTCAACTCTGGGGCCAACGTCCTGACTTTC	CASSPISTGFNSGANVLTF
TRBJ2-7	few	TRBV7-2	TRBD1	TGTGCCAGCAGCTCCGACAGGGGACTGGGGGAGCAGTACTTC	CASSSDRGLGEQYF
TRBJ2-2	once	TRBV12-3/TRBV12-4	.	TGTGCCAGCAGAATAGGCGGCGGGGAGCTGTTTTTT	CASRIGGGELFF
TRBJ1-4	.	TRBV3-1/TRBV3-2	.	TGTGCCAGCAGCCATCGGACAAACGAAAAACTGTTTTTT	CASSHRTNEKLFF
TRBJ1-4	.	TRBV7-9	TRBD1	TGTGCCAGCAGCCAGCGGGACAGGGGGTACGATGAAAAACTGTTTTTT	CASSQRDRGYDEKLFF
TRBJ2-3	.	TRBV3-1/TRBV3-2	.	TGTGCCAGCAGCACTACCTACACAGATACGCAGTATTTT	CASSTTYTDTQYF
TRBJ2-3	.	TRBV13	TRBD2	TGTGCCAGCAGCTTATGGGTCGGACTAGCGGATAACTCCGGATACACAGATACGCAGTATTTT	CASSLWVGLADNSGYTDTQYF
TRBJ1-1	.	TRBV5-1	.	TGCGCCAGCAGCTTGGGGACGTTTGGGGTAACCGCGGTAGCGGCTTTCTTT	CASSLGTFGVTAVAAFF
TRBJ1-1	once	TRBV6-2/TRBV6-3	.	TGTGCCAGCAGTTTCCACTACACTGAAGCTTTCTTT	CASSFHYTEAFF
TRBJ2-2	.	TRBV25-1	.	TGTGCCAGCAGCCCAGGGGATGCGGACACCGGGGAGCTGTTTTTT	CASSPGDADTGELFF
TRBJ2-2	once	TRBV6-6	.	TGTGCCAGCAGTTACTCGACGAACAGTTTCACCGGGGAGCTGTTTTTT	CASSYSTNSFTGELFF
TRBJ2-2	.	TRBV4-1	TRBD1	TGCGCCAGCAGCCACTCCACCGACAGGGTAAACACCGGGGAGCTGTTTTTT	CASSHSTDRVNTGELFF
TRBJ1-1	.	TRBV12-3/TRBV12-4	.	TGTGCCAGCAGTTTTGGCCCGAACACTGAAGCTTTCTTT	CASSFGPNTEAFF
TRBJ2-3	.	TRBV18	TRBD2	TGTGCCAGCTCACGTTCGACTAGCGGCACAGATACGCAGTATTTT	CASSRSTSGTDTQYF